This T cell receptor (beta chain) was identified during a study of cytomegalovirus exposure and HLA in healthy donors. On the study more broadly: The roughly 100 million unique TCR beta sequences, from 150 million to 200 million T cells, were found by an earlier analysis. Study observations and caveats: Later work found most CMV-associated TCR beta chains apparently HLA-restricted. Reported results showed that the classifier diagnosed cytomegalovirus status with high specificity and sensitivity. Associated with HLA alleles at 0.05 false discovery rate in a later analysis were around 17,000 TCR beta sequences.

The ends lost 8 bases at V and 2 bases at J; junction bases unmatched: 4. Germline V gene lookup returns CDR1 LNHNV and CDR2 YYDKDF (reference sequence). The CDR3 extends over 14 amino acids. Use of 60 Vbeta and 13 Jbeta primers characterized the PCR. The table came from immunoSEQ multiplex PCR; TCRdb's copy has only in-frame clones and leaves some out. The table includes about 190,000 clones, around 83% detected once. Points on this clone: What it binds is unknown.

The sequenced sample was PBMCs. The rearrangement joins TRBV15 to TRBJ2-7; 12 bases map to TRBD2. The TCR comes from a man in his forties in good health and CMV-seropositive. This CDR3 is CATARLAGAYEQYF. CDR3 in DNA: TGTGCCACCGCCAGACTAGCGGGGGCCTACGAGCAGTACTTC.